These 32 T cell receptor beta chains originate from one sample sequenced in a study of CD8+ T cells in alopecia areata. As to treatment: oral pan-JAK inhibitor, 5-10 mg twice daily. cDNA serving as the sequencing template came from extracted, reverse transcribed RNA. Clones were sequenced by immunoSEQ multiplex PCR, and TCRdb holds only the in-frame ones, with some missing. The sample holds around 200,000 clones, about 60% seen once. The sample was CD8+ T cells sorted from blood, taken at week 24, from a patient treated with tofacitinib. These receptors originate from a human donor with alopecia areata.

This chain joins TRBV2 and TRBJ2-7; 7 bases align to TRBD1. The CDR3 is 14 residues long. The V and J ends lost 11 bases and 0 bases, in that order; junction bases with no gene match: 10. The germline gives CDR1 SNHLY, CDR2 FYNNEI. DNA of the CDR3: TGTGCCGCCCAGACAGGGATGAGCTCCTACGAGCAGTACTTC. Translating gives CAAQTGMSSYEQYF.

The chain recombines TRBV7-9 with TRBJ2-2; 11 bases map to TRBD2. The V and J ends lost 3 bases and 7 bases, in that order; junction bases with no gene match: 7. The CDR3 runs 16 residues. CDR1 and CDR2 (germline): SEHNR, FQNEAQ (reference sequence). CDR3 region: CASSLLAGGSFGELFF. The CDR3 nucleotides are TGTGCCAGCAGCTTGCTAGCGGGGGGATCGTTCGGGGAGCTGTTTTTT.

The chain has TRBV6-5 and TRBJ1-2; 7 positions agree with TRBD1. Germline CDR1 and CDR2: MNHEY and SVGAGI. V shed 6 bases, J shed 7 bases, and the junction held 8 bases outside the gene matches. This CDR3 comprises 13 residues. For the CDR3, the DNA is TGTGCCAGCAGAGGAGGGGGCCAACTTGGCTACACCTTC. It yields the protein CASRGGGQLGYTF.

This clone was observed a single time. The rearrangement uses TRBV9 and TRBJ1-1, with D unresolved. The V and J ends lost 4 bases and 5 bases respectively, with 6 bases between them. The CDR3 totals 11 residues. Germline-derived CDR1 and CDR2 are SGDLS and YYNGEE. In DNA form, the CDR3 reads TGTGCCAGCAGCACTCTAACTGAAGCTTTCTTT. Protein: CASSTLTEAFF.

This clone showed up just a few times. V and J are TRBV2 and TRBJ1-2; a possible D gene is TRBD1 (5 bases). The CDR3 extends over 14 amino acids. The ends were cut back, 3 bases at V and 4 bases at J, with 12 bases in the middle. The germline V gene has CDR1 SNHLY and CDR2 FYNNEI. DNA for the CDR3: TGTGCCAGCAGTGAGAAGGGGACCACCTATGGCTACACCTTC. This sequence encodes CASSEKGTTYGYTF.

The genes are TRBV4-2 and TRBJ1-6; the D is unclear. The germline CDR1 and CDR2 sequences are LGHNA and YNFKEQ. The CDR3 totals 14 residues. Trimming stripped 1 base from V and 5 bases from J, with 6 bases between. The CDR3 nucleotides are TGTGCCAGCAGCCAAGGTCAGAATAATTCACCCCTCCACTTT. Translating gives CASSQGQNNSPLHF.

The rearrangement uses TRBV15 and TRBJ2-1, with TRBD1 as a possible D gene (6 bases). Germline assignment: CDR1 LNHNV and CDR2 YYDKDF (reference sequence). The CDR3 has 16 residues. Trimming stripped 0 bases from V and 2 bases from J, with 11 bases between. The CDR3 DNA is TGTGCCACCAGCAGAGATGGGGACACTACCTACAATGAGCAGTTCTTC. Its protein is CATSRDGDTTYNEQFF.

The rearrangement uses TRBV5-1 and TRBJ2-3; 9 bases are a match to TRBD1. There are 16 residues in the CDR3. Germline loops: CDR1 SGHRS, CDR2 YFSETQ. V gave up 4 bases and J gave up 4 bases; unmatched junction bases: 10. CDR3 protein: CASSAQGTGFPDTQYF. The CDR3 bases are TGCGCCAGCAGCGCCCAGGGGACAGGGTTCCCAGATACGCAGTATTTT.

There are a few counts of this clone. This chain connects TRBV7-9 to TRBJ2-4, with D perhaps matching TRBD1 (5 bases). This CDR3 spans 14 amino acids. Trimming pared 2 bases from V and 1 base from J, leaving 6 bases between. Germline V gives CDR1 SEHNR, CDR2 FQNEAQ (reference sequence). Here the CDR3 reads CASSLRQAKNIQYF. DNA for the CDR3: TGTGCCAGCAGCTTAAGACAGGCCAAAAACATTCAGTACTTC.

The chain joins TRBV30 to TRBJ2-3; 8 bases are shared with TRBD2. This CDR3 region has 14 residues. V lost 3 bases and J lost 1; bases outside the gene matches: 3. Germline V gene lookup returns CDR1 GTSNPN and CDR2 SVGIG (reference sequence). CDR3 residues: CAWRAGVGTDTQYF. The DNA for the CDR3 is TGTGCCTGGAGAGCGGGGGTTGGCACAGATACGCAGTATTTT.

This clone was recorded a few times. The rearrangement joins TRBV12-5 to TRBJ1-2; D gene uncertain. Trimming stripped 6 bases from V and 8 bases from J, with 19 bases between. Germline-derived CDR1 and CDR2 are LGHNT and FRNRAP. The CDR3 is 14 residues long. The CDR3 DNA reads as TGTGCTAGTGGCCTACCCCGGCCCCTCGAGGGCTACACCTTC. It specifies CASGLPRPLEGYTF.

Comments on this clone: The identical CDR3 is also encoded by other nucleotide sequences in the sample. V usage is TRBV11-2 and J usage is TRBJ2-5; unclear D gene. The germline V and J ends were trimmed by 1 base and 2 bases, with 11 bases remaining between them. The CDR3 extends over 15 amino acids. Germline V CDR1 and CDR2: SGHAT, FQNNGV. The CDR3 loop reads CASSLVRSPQETQYF. The CDR3 DNA reads TGTGCCAGCAGCTTAGTCCGGTCGCCTCAAGAGACCCAGTACTTC.

This clone was seen more than once but under ten times. The rearrangement uses TRBV4-1 and TRBJ2-5, with 10 bases fitting TRBD2. This CDR3 contains 15 residues. CDR1 and CDR2 (germline): MGHRA, YSYEKL. Trimming at V came to 4 bases and at J to 8 bases, leaving 10 bases not matched to a gene. The CDR3 nucleotides are TGCGCCAGCAGCCCAACTAGCGGGGTTGCCGAAACCCAGTACTTC. It codes for CASSPTSGVAETQYF.

CDR3 DNA: TGTGCCAGCAGTTACCTGCGGGAGGAGCCCCAGCATTTT. Translation gives CASSYLREEPQHF. This chain joins TRBV6-6 and TRBJ1-5; D remains ambiguous. Deletions cut 2 bases from V and 8 bases from J, with 10 bases between. CDR3 length: 13 residues. Per the germline V gene, CDR1 is MNHNY and CDR2 is SVGAGI (reference sequence).

The chain has TRBV4-1 and TRBJ2-5; no clear D. V was pared by 4 bases and J by 1 base, with 13 bases between. Germline V gene data show CDR1 as MGHRA and CDR2 as YSYEKL. The CDR3 length is 15 residues. The CDR3 is CASSRVTRFQETQYF. The CDR3 nucleotides are TGCGCCAGCAGCCGTGTCACCAGGTTCCAAGAGACCCAGTACTTC.

This clone has a handful of counts. The chain has TRBV5-6 and TRBJ2-7; D is perhaps TRBD1 (6 bases). Germline V lookup: CDR1 SGHDT, CDR2 YYEEEE. The CDR3 has 17 amino acids. The V gene lost 4 bases and the J gene lost 0 bases, with 20 bases spanning the gap. The DNA of the CDR3 is TGTGCCAGCAGCGACGGTACAGGGTATGTGGTCTCCTACGAGCAGTACTTC. Amino acids: CASSDGTGYVVSYEQYF. Drawing the rest from reference TRBV5-6 and TRBJ2-7, the complete variable domain is DAGVTQSPTHLIKTRGQQVTLRCSPKSGHDTVSWYQQALGQGPQFIFQYYEEEERQRGNFPDRFSGHQFPNYSSELNVNALLLGDSALYLCASSDGTGYVVSYEQYFGPGTRLTVT.

CDR3: CASKVLEAFF. In DNA, the CDR3 is TGTGCCAGCAAAGTGCTTGAAGCTTTCTTT. The chain employs TRBV6-1 and TRBJ1-1; D is unclear. Germline V CDR1 and CDR2: MNHNS, SASEGT. V gave up 7 bases and J gave up 7 bases, with 7 bases separating them. This CDR3 has 10 amino acids.

The chain employs TRBV4-2 and TRBJ1-4, with D uncertain. The length of the CDR3 is 16 residues. V dropped 4 bases and J dropped 4 bases, with 16 bases sitting between them. CDR1 LGHNA and CDR2 YNFKEQ come from the germline V gene. The CDR3 sequence: CASSLSRAGVNEKLFF. CDR3 DNA: TGTGCCAGCAGCCTCTCCCGGGCTGGAGTTAATGAAAAACTGTTTTTT.

V gene TRBV30 combines with J gene TRBJ1-4; 8 bases are shared with TRBD1. The CDR3 sequence is 15 residues long. Germline-derived CDR1 and CDR2 are GTSNPN and SVGIG (reference sequence). V trimming: 2 bases; J trimming: 7 bases; junction bases outside the gene matches: 9. The CDR3 DNA follows: TGTGCCTGGAGTCCCGGAACAGGGGGAACTGAAAAACTGTTTTTT. Its protein is CAWSPGTGGTEKLFF.

This chain links TRBV5-1 with TRBJ2-1; TRBD1 is a possible D gene (5 bases). Deletions cut 0 bases from V and 9 bases from J, with 16 bases between. Germline V gives CDR1 SGHRS, CDR2 YFSETQ. This CDR3 has 15 amino acids. The CDR3 DNA reads TGCGCCAGCAGCTTGGCAGGGAATGTCGATGGTGAGCAGTTCTTC. It translates to CASSLAGNVDGEQFF.

V gene TRBV23-1 combines with J gene TRBJ2-7; 9 bases map to TRBD1. TRBV23-1 belongs to the ORF category, with a function that is uncertain. The CDR3 loop spans 15 amino acids. V lost 6 bases and J lost 2; bases outside the gene matches: 8. This CDR3 reads CASRPWTGVAYEQYF. The CDR3 DNA follows: TGCGCCAGCAGACCCTGGACAGGGGTGGCCTACGAGCAGTACTTC.

The chain couples TRBV30 to TRBJ1-2; 7 bases are shared with TRBD1. Germline CDR1 and CDR2: GTSNPN and SVGIG (reference sequence). The CDR3 spans 15 residues. V shed 4 bases and J 6 bases; nucleotides not matched to a gene: 14. This CDR3 is CAWTLGRGLKDGYTF. CDR3 bases: TGTGCCTGGACCTTAGGGAGGGGGCTTAAGGATGGCTACACCTTC.

This sequence joins TRBV9 and TRBJ2-5; D assignment may be TRBD1 or TRBD2 (5 bases each). The CDR3 runs to 16 residues. The V and J ends lost 0 bases and 4 bases respectively, with 16 bases between them. The germline V gene encodes CDR1 SGDLS and CDR2 YYNGEE. CDR3 DNA: TGTGCCAGCAGCGTAGAAGGGGAAAATGGGGGAGAGACCCAGTACTTC. Protein sequence: CASSVEGENGGETQYF.

The rearrangement joins TRBV7-8 to TRBJ2-1; 15 nucleotides agree with TRBD2. CDR1 and CDR2 (germline): SGHVS, FQNEAQ. The CDR3 is made up of 16 amino acids. V shed 5 bases and J 12 bases; nucleotides not matched to a gene: 11. In DNA, the CDR3 is TGTGCCAGCAGCGGGACTAGCGGGGGGACGTTGGGCGGGCAGTTCTTC. This encodes CASSGTSGGTLGGQFF.

This chain uses TRBV6-5 with TRBJ1-1; 8 bases map to TRBD1. CDR3 length equals 13 residues. Trimming took 2 bases from V and 5 from J; bases not matched to a gene: 1. The V gene's germline CDR1 is MNHEY and CDR2 SVGAGI. The CDR3 sequence is CASSYTGGTEAFF. CDR3 nucleotides: TGTGCCAGCAGTTACACAGGGGGAACTGAAGCTTTCTTT.

The V and J genes are TRBV2 and TRBJ2-1, with D uncertain. V lost 7 bases and J lost 8, with 0 bases in between. The CDR3 runs to 8 residues. Per germline, CDR1 SNHLY and CDR2 FYNNEI. The CDR3 DNA reads TGTGCCAGCAATGAGCAGTTCTTC. Translating gives CASNEQFF.

This chain links TRBV13 with TRBJ1-2, with D perhaps TRBD1 (5 bases). Germline lookup yields CDR1 PRHDT and CDR2 FYEKMQ (reference sequence). This CDR3 has 14 amino acids. Trimming pared 4 bases from V and 4 bases from J, leaving 13 bases between. The CDR3 DNA follows: TGTGCCAGCAGCTACCGGGGGTCTGGCTATGGCTACACCTTC. This gives the protein CASSYRGSGYGYTF.

This chain links TRBV27 with TRBJ2-7; D is undetermined. V was shortened by 0 bases and J by 4 bases, with 7 bases between the two germline ends. Germline V gives CDR1 MNHEY, CDR2 SMNVEV (reference sequence). This CDR3 spans 13 amino acids. CDR3 in amino acids: CASSLSRSYEQYF. In DNA form, the CDR3 reads TGTGCCAGCAGTTTATCTAGATCGTACGAGCAGTACTTC.

This chain joins TRBV4-1 and TRBJ1-1; D is ambiguous. Trimming took off 3 bases at V and 0 bases at J, with 8 bases between the two ends. Germline V gene data show CDR1 as MGHRA and CDR2 as YSYEKL. CDR3 length equals 14 residues. The CDR3 DNA is TGCGCCAGCAGCCAGGAGAAGATGAACACTGAAGCTTTCTTT. Protein: CASSQEKMNTEAFF.

This clone was picked up a small number of times. The chain recombines TRBV30 with TRBJ1-1; D not certain. Germline V gene sequence: CDR1 GTSNPN, CDR2 SVGIG (reference sequence). The V gene lost 2 bases and the J gene lost 3 bases, with 13 bases spanning the gap. This CDR3 contains 14 residues. The CDR3 is CAWSLSGSYTEAFF. CDR3 DNA: TGTGCCTGGAGTCTTTCCGGGAGTTACACTGAAGCTTTCTTT.

This sequence joins TRBV29-1 and TRBJ2-7, with D possibly TRBD2 on 5 matching bases. The CDR3 extends over 14 amino acids. Germline assignment: CDR1 SQVTM and CDR2 ANQGSEA. Trimming stripped 8 bases from V and 0 bases from J, with 17 bases between. This chain's CDR3 is CSYSALGDSYEQYF. CDR3 nucleotide sequence: TGCAGCTACTCCGCCCTGGGAGACTCCTACGAGCAGTACTTC.

The rearrangement uses TRBV30 and TRBJ2-7; TRBD1 might be the D (5 bases). V was clipped by 2 bases and J by 7 bases, with 12 bases between them. Germline V CDR1 and CDR2: GTSNPN, SVGIG (reference sequence). This CDR3 comprises 12 residues. CDR3 in amino acids: CAWSSAGLEQYF. The CDR3 DNA reads as TGTGCCTGGAGTTCCGCAGGGTTGGAGCAGTACTTC.